A selection of T cell receptor beta chains follows, all from one sample in a study of radiotherapy plus CTLA-4 blockade in lung cancer. TCRdb's table, derived via immunoSEQ multiplex PCR, lists solely in-frame clones and lacks some. The sample includes around 99,000 clones, 70% to 90% of them seen just once. The material sequenced was peripheral blood, taken from a patient treated with radiotherapy plus ipilimumab. The receptors were gathered from a human donor with non-small cell lung cancer that progressed on radiotherapy plus ipilimumab. CDR3s include the opening cysteine and the closing phenylalanine or tryptophan. The D gene is left open where the match is weak. Part of the rows lack a size; the others show once, few, many or a class for expanded clones.

cdr3_nt | cdr3_aa | clone_size | d_call | j_call | v_call
TGTGCCAGCAGCTTAGTGGAAAAGGGGTGGGAGACCCAGTACTTC | CASSLVEKGWETQYF | . | . | TRBJ2-5 | TRBV7-8
TGTGCCAGCAGCCCATCGACAGGGGGCGCGGATACGCAGTATTTT | CASSPSTGGADTQYF | . | TRBD1 | TRBJ2-3 | TRBV7-3
TGTGCCAGCAGTTTATCGTTCCGGGGTCGGGGGGATAACACTGAAGCTTTCTTT | CASSLSFRGRGDNTEAFF | . | . | TRBJ1-1 | TRBV27
TGTGCCAGCAGCCAAGGAGTCCTAGCGGGAGGAATACAAGAGACCCAGTACTTC | CASSQGVLAGGIQETQYF | once | TRBD2 | TRBJ2-5 | TRBV14
TGTGCCAGTCGACTAGCGGGAACTACTATAGAGCAGTTCTTC | CASRLAGTTIEQFF | . | TRBD2 | TRBJ2-1 | TRBV6-1
TGTGCCAGCAGTGGTCCAGGGGGGATCAGGGTCACTGAAGCTTTCTTT | CASSGPGGIRVTEAFF | . | TRBD1 | TRBJ1-1 | TRBV2
TGTGCCAGCAGCCCCGGGACAGGGAACACCGGGGAGCTGTTTTTT | CASSPGTGNTGELFF | . | TRBD1 | TRBJ2-2 | TRBV5-4
TGTGCCAGCAGCCAACCAAGGGGGGCCAGCGGAGCGGTAGAGACCCAGTACTTC | CASSQPRGASGAVETQYF | . | . | TRBJ2-5 | TRBV4-2
TGTGCCACCGCCGACCGGGTGGAGACCCAGTACTTC | CATADRVETQYF | . | . | TRBJ2-5 | TRBV6-6
TGTGCCAGTAGTCTCCGTGGGACATATAGCAATCAGCCCCAGCATTTT | CASSLRGTYSNQPQHF | . | . | TRBJ1-5 | TRBV19
TGTGCCATCACTCCGCACAGGAACACTGAAGCTTTCTTT | CAITPHRNTEAFF | . | . | TRBJ1-1 | TRBV10-3
TGTGCCAGCAGCGTTTTTACAGAAATAACAGATACGCAGTATTTT | CASSVFTEITDTQYF | . | . | TRBJ2-3 | TRBV9
TGCGCCAGCAGAAGCCCCGGGACAGGGAGTGAAAAACTGTTTTTT | CASRSPGTGSEKLFF | . | TRBD1 | TRBJ1-4 | TRBV5-1
TGTGCCAGCAGTTGGTCTAGCGGGACCTACAATGAGCAGTTCTTC | CASSWSSGTYNEQFF | . | TRBD2 | TRBJ2-1 | TRBV27
TGTGCCAGCAGAAGGGGGATCAACTACGAGCAGTACTTC | CASRRGINYEQYF | . | . | TRBJ2-7 | TRBV6-6
TGTGCCAGCAGCTTAGTTGCCTCCACTGAAGCTTTCTTT | CASSLVASTEAFF | . | . | TRBJ1-1 | TRBV7-9
TGTGCCAGTTCCTACCGTGGAGGGGGCCACTATGGCTACACCTTC | CASSYRGGGHYGYTF | . | TRBD1 | TRBJ1-2 | TRBV19
TGTGCCAGCAGTTTATCGGGGGGACAGGGGGCTCAGCCCCAGCATTTT | CASSLSGGQGAQPQHF | once | TRBD1 | TRBJ1-5 | TRBV27
TGTGCCAGCAGCTTGGGAGGTGGGACCCAGTACTTC | CASSLGGGTQYF | . | . | TRBJ2-5 | TRBV11-2
TGTGCCAGCTCACCACCGAGCGCCGGGGCCAACGTCCTGACTTTC | CASSPPSAGANVLTF | . | . | TRBJ2-6 | TRBV18
TGTGCCAGCAGTAAACGGGACTACTCCTACAATGAGCAGTTCTTC | CASSKRDYSYNEQFF | . | TRBD2 | TRBJ2-1 | TRBV6-6
TGTGCCAGCATTGGGTCGACAGGTCCGGCCCCTGAAGCTTTCTTT | CASIGSTGPAPEAFF | . | . | TRBJ1-1 | TRBV6-6
TGTGCCAGCAGCTTGACCAGGGGCGGATTGGATGGCTACACCTTC | CASSLTRGGLDGYTF | . | . | TRBJ1-2 | TRBV5-6
TGTGCCAGCAGCTCCCGGGGCGGGAGCTACGAGCAGTACTTC | CASSSRGGSYEQYF | once | TRBD2 | TRBJ2-7 | TRBV7-8
TGTGCCAGCAGTTACACCCCGGGAGGGGTGGACGGCTACACCTTC | CASSYTPGGVDGYTF | few | . | TRBJ1-2 | TRBV6-5
TGTGCCAGCAGCTTAGCGACGGGAGTAAGGTACGAGCAGTACTTC | CASSLATGVRYEQYF | . | . | TRBJ2-7 | TRBV11-3
TGTGCCAGCAGTGAGATTGGCTATGGGGGTTTTCAGTACTTC | CASSEIGYGGFQYF | . | . | TRBJ2-5 | TRBV25-1
TGCGCCAGCAGCGGGACAGGGGGCTACGAGCAGTACTTC | CASSGTGGYEQYF | once | TRBD1 | TRBJ2-7 | TRBV5-1
TGCAGCGTTGTGGGGACAAGATCCTACAATGAGCAGTTCTTC | CSVVGTRSYNEQFF | . | . | TRBJ2-1 | TRBV29-1
TGTGCCAGCACACCCGGCCAACCGGGCGAGCAGTACTTC | CASTPGQPGEQYF | . | . | TRBJ2-7 | TRBV18
TGTGCCACCAGCTGGAAGATTGGGGGGGCGTTTCCCTACGAGCAGTACTTC | CATSWKIGGAFPYEQYF | . | . | TRBJ2-7 | TRBV15
TGTGCCAGCAGTGGAACAGGGATGAACACTGAAGCTTTCTTT | CASSGTGMNTEAFF | once | . | TRBJ1-1 | TRBV6-5
TGTGCCAGCTCACCACGTCCAGGGTATAAGGAGACCCAGTACTTC | CASSPRPGYKETQYF | . | . | TRBJ2-5 | TRBV18
TGTGCCAGCAGCTTAACCGGGAGGGCCTCCGAGCAGTACTTC | CASSLTGRASEQYF | . | TRBD2 | TRBJ2-7 | TRBV11-2
TGTGCCAGCAGCTTGGAAGGGACTAATGAAAAACTGTTTTTT | CASSLEGTNEKLFF | . | . | TRBJ1-4 | TRBV5-4
TGTGCCACCAGCAGAGATCTGGCGGGACACAATGAGCAGTTCTTC | CATSRDLAGHNEQFF | . | . | TRBJ2-1 | TRBV15
TGTGCCAGCAGTGAAAGCTTAACGGCCCGTGAAAAACTGTTTTTT | CASSESLTAREKLFF | . | . | TRBJ1-4 | TRBV2
TGTGCCAGCAGCGTAGATTATGGTGCGGGTCCCCGTCGCAATGAGCAGTTCTTC | CASSVDYGAGPRRNEQFF | . | . | TRBJ2-1 | TRBV9
TGCGCCAGCAGCTCCCTACACACAGATACGCAGTATTTT | CASSSLHTDTQYF | . | . | TRBJ2-3 | TRBV5-1
TGCAGTGTACAATACAATGAGCAGTTCTTC | CSVQYNEQFF | . | . | TRBJ2-1 | TRBV20-1
TGTGCCAGCTCACCTTTGGCTAGCGGGCAAGAGACCCAGTACTTC | CASSPLASGQETQYF | . | TRBD2 | TRBJ2-5 | TRBV18
TGTGCCAGTAGTATACAGGCGGGAGTGATGGGCAAAAACATTCAGTACTTC | CASSIQAGVMGKNIQYF | . | TRBD2 | TRBJ2-4 | TRBV19
TGTGCCAGCAGTTCCACCCAGGGGGCGGGCAATCAGCCCCAGCATTTT | CASSSTQGAGNQPQHF | . | TRBD1 | TRBJ1-5 | TRBV28
TGTGCCAGCTTTTTCCCTGGACTGAACACTGAAGCTTTCTTT | CASFFPGLNTEAFF | . | . | TRBJ1-1 | TRBV6-1
TGTGCCAGCAGCCTCCGGACGCAGTATTTT | CASSLRTQYF | . | . | TRBJ2-3 | TRBV11-3
TGTGCCAGCAGTTATCGGGGGAACACTGAAGCTTTCTTT | CASSYRGNTEAFF | . | . | TRBJ1-1 | TRBV6-5
TGTGCCAGCAGCACAGCTCGGGGCGTGACCACTGAAGCTTTCTTT | CASSTARGVTTEAFF | . | . | TRBJ1-1 | TRBV5-4
TGTGCCAGCAGCTTATCGGCGTCCGCAACTAATGAAAAACTGTTTTTT | CASSLSASATNEKLFF | . | . | TRBJ1-4 | TRBV5-4
TGTGCCAGCAGCGGACTAGCGGGAGAAGGTGAGCAGTACTTC | CASSGLAGEGEQYF | . | TRBD2 | TRBJ2-7 | TRBV6-5
TGTGCCAGCAGCGTTGACTTCTACGAGCAGTACTTC | CASSVDFYEQYF | few | . | TRBJ2-7 | TRBV5-4
TGTGCCACCAGCGGAGACACTAGAGGCTACACCTTC | CATSGDTRGYTF | . | . | TRBJ1-2 | TRBV15
TGTGCCAGCGAGGGCCAACGGGACGTCCACGAGCAGTACTTC | CASEGQRDVHEQYF | few | . | TRBJ2-7 | TRBV6-6
TGCGCCAGCAGCTCCGGCGGGGGTTCTGGGGCCAACGTCCTGACTTTC | CASSSGGGSGANVLTF | . | TRBD2 | TRBJ2-6 | TRBV5-1
TGCGCCAGCAGCTTAGGGGGGATAGAGACCCAGTACTTC | CASSLGGIETQYF | . | . | TRBJ2-5 | TRBV5-1
TGCGCCGGCAGAACTAATGGGGGACAAGGGGCCGAGCAGTACTTC | CAGRTNGGQGAEQYF | . | . | TRBJ2-7 | TRBV5-1
TGCGCCAGCAGCCAAGGCGAGTTAGGCACCGGGGAGCTGTTTTTT | CASSQGELGTGELFF | . | . | TRBJ2-2 | TRBV4-1
TGTGCCAGCAAAGGCCTAGCGGACCTGAACACCGGGGAGCTGTTTTTT | CASKGLADLNTGELFF | . | TRBD2 | TRBJ2-2 | TRBV2
TGTGCCAGCTGCTCCTGGGCTGAAGCTTTCTTT | CASCSWAEAFF | . | . | TRBJ1-1 | TRBV6-6
TGTGCCAGCAGCCTTACAGGGGGGTGGGAGCAGTACTTC | CASSLTGGWEQYF | . | TRBD1 | TRBJ2-7 | TRBV14